The rows below give T cell receptor beta chains drawn from one sample of a study of T-cell reconstitution after alpha-beta-depleted transplantation in children. In TCRdb, the PCR reads were re-called with MiXCR into one record per CDR3 protein. This table has a few hundred thousand distinct CDR3 sequences, approximately 20% appearing once. The source material was PBMCs from the stem cell graft donor, sampled from the stem cell graft. Every receptor here comes from a human donor who donated a stem cell graft to a child with acute lymphoblastic leukemia. Both conserved end residues are part of each CDR3. D genes are given only for firm matches. Clone size is stated in some rows and not others, as once, few, many or a class when expanded.

TRBJ1-3	.	TRBV4-1	.	TGCGCCAGCAGCCAAGTCCAGGGGAATGTACGGAACACCATATATTTT	CASSQVQGNVRNTIYF
TRBJ2-7	many	TRBV5-1	.	TGCGCCAGCAGCTTGTATCCAGCCTACGAGCAGTACTTC	CASSLYPAYEQYF
TRBJ2-1	.	TRBV19	TRBD2	TGTCCCAGTAGTACTTTTGCGACTAGCGTCGGTGAGCAGTTCTTC	CPSSTFATSVGEQFF
TRBJ1-2	.	TRBV29-1	TRBD1	TGCAGCCTGGGCCCCGGGACAGGGGAAGGCTACACCTTC	CSLGPGTGEGYTF
TRBJ2-7	.	TRBV7-9	.	TGTGCCAGCAGCTTAGACCACAGGGCGATCTACGAGCAGTACTTC	CASSLDHRAIYEQYF
TRBJ2-1	few	TRBV7-7	.	TGTGCCAGCAGCTTAGCGGGGGAAAATGAGCAGTTCTTC	CASSLAGENEQFF
TRBJ1-2	.	TRBV20-1	.	TGCAGTGCTAGTGGTCAAGATTCCGACGGCACTAACTATGGCTACACCTTC	CSASGQDSDGTNYGYTF
TRBJ2-3	.	TRBV2	.	TGTGCCAGCAGTAAAACATGGCTCGAACAGATTTTGGCTGGTACGCAGTATTTT	CASSKTWLEQILAGTQYF
TRBJ1-1	few	TRBV6-5	.	TGTGCCAGCAGTTACCTTGGCGCAAACACTGAAGCTTTCTTT	CASSYLGANTEAFF
TRBJ2-1	few	TRBV5-1	.	TGCGCCAGCAGTCGCCCCGAGTTGGATGAGCAGTTCTTC	CASSRPELDEQFF
TRBJ2-7	.	TRBV5-1	.	TGCGCCAGCAGCTTGGGTCTCTCCGGGACACAGTCCTACGAGCAGTACTTC	CASSLGLSGTQSYEQYF
TRBJ2-5	few	TRBV7-8	TRBD2	TGTGCCAGCAGCCCGTGGAGGCTAGCGGGGCAAGAGACCCAGTACTTC	CASSPWRLAGQETQYF
TRBJ1-1	.	TRBV20-1	.	TGCAGTGCTAGAGATCTGGGGACTGAAGCTTTCTTT	CSARDLGTEAFF
TRBJ2-2	once	TRBV6-1	.	TGTGCCAGTATAATAGACAGGCGGAGGACGTTTTTT	CASIIDRRRTFF
TRBJ2-3	few	TRBV10-3	TRBD2	TGTGCCATCAGTTTCCTCGGGGGGACGGTTAGCACAGATACGCAGTATTTT	CAISFLGGTVSTDTQYF
TRBJ2-3	.	TRBV5-4	TRBD1	TGTGCCAGCAGCATCGGGACAGCCCCAGATACGCAGTATTTT	CASSIGTAPDTQYF
TRBJ2-7	few	TRBV3-1	TRBD2	TGTGCCAGCAGCCAAGTCTTGGCGGGAGCCATCTCCTACGAGCAGTACTTC	CASSQVLAGAISYEQYF
TRBJ1-1	few	TRBV20-1	.	TGCAGTGGCACATCCAACAGTGGTGAAGCTTTCTTT	CSGTSNSGEAFF
TRBJ2-1	.	TRBV4-3	TRBD1	TGCGCCAGCAGCCGCTCGGACAGGGGGCTCACCTACAATGAGCAGTTCTTC	CASSRSDRGLTYNEQFF
TRBJ2-5	.	TRBV11-2	.	TGTGCCAGCAGCTCGATCCCCGGGGAGACCCAGTACTTC	CASSSIPGETQYF
TRBJ1-2	few	TRBV2	.	TGTGCCAGCAGTGAACTAGGGTTACACGGCTACACCTTC	CASSELGLHGYTF
TRBJ2-1	many	TRBV5-6	TRBD2	TGTGCCAGCAGCTTTACTAGCGGGGTCTACAATGAGCAGTTCTTC	CASSFTSGVYNEQFF
TRBJ2-7	.	TRBV6-2/TRBV6-3	.	TGTGCCAGCAGTTTCCGTCTGACAAGATACGAGCAGTACTTC	CASSFRLTRYEQYF
TRBJ2-7	.	TRBV12-3/TRBV12-4	TRBD1	TGTGCCAGCAGAAAGTCCGGGACAGGGCATAGCGAGCAGTACTTC	CASRKSGTGHSEQYF
TRBJ2-2	.	TRBV3-1	.	TGTGCCAGCAGGCCGGGACACCTCACCGGGGAGCTGTTTTTT	CASRPGHLTGELFF
TRBJ2-7	.	TRBV10-3	.	TGTGCCATCGGACAGAACCGCTTGTACGAGCAGTACTTC	CAIGQNRLYEQYF
TRBJ2-1	.	TRBV4-1	.	TGCGCCAGCAGCCAACCTCGGGACAAGTACAATGAGCAGTTCTTC	CASSQPRDKYNEQFF
TRBJ2-3	few	TRBV24-1	TRBD2	TGTGCCACCAGTGATTCAACCGGGACTAGCGGGCCCACAGATACGCAGTATTTT	CATSDSTGTSGPTDTQYF
TRBJ2-2	.	TRBV27	.	TGTGCCAGCAGTTATCAGGGGACCGGGGAGCTGTTTTTT	CASSYQGTGELFF
TRBJ1-2	few	TRBV9	.	TGTGCCAGCAGCGTCCTCCCGACAGGAGCAAACTATGGCTACACCTTC	CASSVLPTGANYGYTF
TRBJ2-1	.	TRBV6-1	TRBD2	TGTGCCAGCAGTCCTCTCGCTAGCGGGTACTACAATGAGCAGTTCTTC	CASSPLASGYYNEQFF
TRBJ2-7	few	TRBV13	TRBD1	TGTGCCAGCAGCCGCGGGACAGGGGGCACCGAGCAGTACTTC	CASSRGTGGTEQYF
TRBJ1-1	.	TRBV3-1	.	TGTGCCAGCAGCCCAATCGGGGCGGGAACTGAAGCTTTCTTT	CASSPIGAGTEAFF
TRBJ1-2	few	TRBV5-6	TRBD1	TGTGCCAGCAGGGAGGGGACAGCGGATGGCTACACCTTC	CASREGTADGYTF
TRBJ1-6	.	TRBV10-3	.	TGTGCCATCAGTGAACTGCAGGGAGGAAGGTCACCCCTCCACTTT	CAISELQGGRSPLHF
TRBJ1-1	.	TRBV30	.	TGTGCCGGACCAGGGGATGGGGGTGAAGCTTTCTTT	CAGPGDGGEAFF
TRBJ2-7	.	TRBV5-5	.	TGTGCCAGCAGCTTCCGAGACAGTCGATTCTACGAGCAGTACTTC	CASSFRDSRFYEQYF
TRBJ1-1	many	TRBV29-1	.	TGCAGAGGTGGGAGTGAAACTGAAGCTTTCTTT	CRGGSETEAFF
TRBJ2-7	.	TRBV29-1	.	TGCAGCGTTCGGTTTGGCGGCTCCTACGAGCAGTACTTC	CSVRFGGSYEQYF
TRBJ2-5	few	TRBV10-3	TRBD2	TGTGCCTCCGGCGGGGGTAGCGCGCACCAAGAGACCCAGTACTTC	CASGGGSAHQETQYF
TRBJ2-5	few	TRBV7-6	.	TGTGCCAGCAGCTTAAGAGTCAGAGGGAGCGAGACCCAGTACTTC	CASSLRVRGSETQYF
TRBJ2-7	.	TRBV29-1	.	TGCAGCGTTGATACAGGAGAGTACGAGCAGTACTTC	CSVDTGEYEQYF
TRBJ2-7	.	TRBV7-9	.	TGTGCCAGCAGCTCAAAGGGTGTCTACGAGCAGTACTTC	CASSSKGVYEQYF
TRBJ1-1	.	TRBV18	.	TGTGCCAGCTCACCTCAGGTGGAGGCGGCTGAAGCTTTCTTT	CASSPQVEAAEAFF
TRBJ1-4	.	TRBV5-1	.	TGCGCCAGCAGCCCGTCGGACCCGACAGGAAGAACAGCTAATGAAAAACTGTTTTTT	CASSPSDPTGRTANEKLFF
TRBJ1-2	.	TRBV13	.	TGTGCCAGCAGCTTAGCGAGTTGGGCCCCCTCCGAAGGCTACACCTTC	CASSLASWAPSEGYTF
TRBJ2-1	.	TRBV7-9	TRBD2	TGTGCCAGCAGCTTGTGGGGGGGAGCGCAGGATGAGCAGTTCTTC	CASSLWGGAQDEQFF
TRBJ2-1	few	TRBV5-1	.	TGCGCCAGCAGCTTGGGACTTACGTACAATGAGCAGTTCTTC	CASSLGLTYNEQFF
TRBJ2-4	.	TRBV12-3/TRBV12-4	.	TGTGCCAGCAGTTTTGGTGGGGGCCTAAACATTCAGTACTTC	CASSFGGGLNIQYF
TRBJ2-1	.	TRBV27	TRBD2	TGTGCCAGCAGAGGGGCCGGGTGGGGGGGGGTCGGTGAGCAGTTCTTC	CASRGAGWGGVGEQFF
TRBJ2-5	few	TRBV3-1	.	TGTGCCAGCAGCCAAGATCGGATTCCTTGGCGCCAGACCCAGTACTTC	CASSQDRIPWRQTQYF
TRBJ2-7	few	TRBV6-1	.	TGTGCCAGCAATAAAAGAGGCCCAGGCCACGAGCAGTACTTC	CASNKRGPGHEQYF
TRBJ2-5	.	TRBV3-1	TRBD2	TGTGCCAGCAGCCAATGGACTAGCGGCAAAGAGACCCAGTACTTC	CASSQWTSGKETQYF